This T cell receptor (beta chain) emerged from a study of T cell responses to AZD1222 COVID-19 vaccine. Turning to the study itself: It was second doses at about 4 or about 12 weeks that were pooled. The study's findings and limits: Reportedly, nearly half of unique spike TCRs recognized epitopes outside B.1.351/B.1.1.7 mutations. The breadth and depth of Spike-specific TCRs increased once two AZD1222 doses had been given. Repertoires in all cases were sampled only once the peak T cell response had passed.

Of note for this clone: Its antigen is undetermined.

The assay was immunoSEQ multiplex PCR, and TCRdb's table has in-frame clones only and misses some. The sample contains around 130,000 clones, more than 85% of which appear only once. Per germline, CDR1 MGHRA and CDR2 YSYEKL. The CDR3 has 15 residues. V lost 4 bases and J lost 3, with 16 bases in between. This chain joins TRBV4-1 and TRBJ2-7; a possible D gene is TRBD2 (6 bases). The source was peripheral blood, collected on day 0 of AZD1222 vaccination. The clonotype comes from an adult in good health. The CDR3 spells CASSPSGGSVYEQYF. In DNA form, the CDR3 reads TGCGCCAGCAGCCCCTCTGGGGGGTCGGTCTACGAGCAGTACTTC.